Below, one TCR beta chain is given with its context. CDR1 is MNHEY, CDR2 SMNVEV, per germline (reference sequence). The CDR3 has 14 residues. The ends lost 5 bases at V and 5 bases at J; junction bases unmatched: 8. These data belong to a study of blood T cell repertoires in COVID-19. The wider study: Collection of acute and convalescent COVID-19 samples took place in the United States, Italy and Spain. PBMCs, B-cell-depleted T cells, or T cells provided the cDNA or gDNA that made up the material.

Source study methods: Amplification of reference gene primers provided the estimated nucleated cell counts. The method was immunoSEQ multiplex PCR; TCRdb's version includes in-frame clones alone and lacks a portion of them. For V, J and clone size, that table is used; D and trimming come from the DNA. The sample has 180,000 or so clones; 70% to 90% are singletons. Sequencing used peripheral blood. This sequence originates from a man aged 60 to 75 with acute or convalescent COVID-19. The rearrangement links TRBV27 to TRBJ2-5; 7 bases are shared with TRBD1. CDR3 residues: CASSPQPTGETQYF. Written as DNA, the CDR3 is TGTGCCAGCAGTCCCCAACCGACAGGGGAGACCCAGTACTTC.